This TCR beta chain was obtained from a study of T cell responses to AZD1222 COVID-19 vaccine. Trimming left V 2 bases short and J 5 bases short, with 12 bases between. This CDR3 has 14 amino acids. Germline V gene sequence: CDR1 KGHSH, CDR2 LQKENI. Produced via immunoSEQ multiplex PCR; TCRdb's table is partial and in-frame only. The table includes about 15,000 clones, about 80% detected once. Second-dose groups at about 4 or about 12 weeks were pooled. The specimen was peripheral blood, collected 28 days after the second AZD1222 dose. The origin of this receptor is an adult who received the AZD1222 COVID-19 vaccine. The J gene is TRBJ1-2, the V gene TRBV18, with D tentatively TRBD1 (5 bases). The CDR3 sequence is CASSPKGQGYGYTF. The CDR3 nucleotides are TGTGCCAGCTCACCAAAAGGCCAGGGATATGGCTACACCTTC. The complete variable domain, with remaining parts taken from reference TRBV18 and TRBJ1-2, reads NAGVMQNPRHLVRRRGQEARLRCSPMKGHSHVYWYRQLPEEGLKFMVYLQKENIIDESGMPKERFSAEFPKEGPSILRIQQVVRGDSAAYFCASSPKGQGYGYTFGSGTRLTVV.